This TCR beta chain was sequenced in a study of T cell repertoires in cytomegalovirus infection. TCRdb re-analysed the reads in MiXCR, keeping a single row per CDR3 protein. The table has just over 450,000 distinct CDR3 sequences, about 42% seen once. Note on this clonotype: Its specificity is unknown.

CDR1 and CDR2 (germline): SGHAT, FQDESV (reference sequence). The length of the CDR3 is 16 residues. Trimming stripped 5 bases from V and 2 bases from J, with 19 bases between. The J gene is TRBJ2-7, the V gene TRBV11-1, with unresolved D. The TCR sequence derives from a human donor in good health (CMV status not recorded). Some clones in this sample may be carry-over from other donors' samples. This specimen consisted of cultured PBMCs, obtained from culture after CMV antigen stimulation. The CDR3 is CASSPSRPHAAYEQYF. The CDR3 DNA reads TGTGCCAGCAGCCCCTCAAGACCCCACGCCGCCTACGAGCAGTACTTC.